This T cell receptor beta chain emerged from a study of early T cells in non-severe SARS-CoV-2 infection. V shed 0 bases, J shed 6 bases, and the junction held 11 bases outside the gene matches. Germline lookup yields CDR1 SGHNT and CDR2 YENEEA. CDR3 size: 18 residues. This clonotype has ten or more counts. TCRdb re-derived calls from the 5' RACE reads in MiXCR, one entry per CDR3 protein. The sample lists around 77,000 distinct CDR3 sequences, roughly 15% occurring once. The source was whole blood, collected at baseline. This chain uses TRBV11-3 with TRBJ2-3, with TRBD2 identical over 11 bases. This sequence originates from an adult who was a healthcare worker with PCR-confirmed SARS-CoV-2 infection or an uninfected control (not recorded which). As DNA, the CDR3 is TGTGCCAGCAGCTTAGATCGCGGGTTAGCGGGAGGGATGGATACGCAGTATTTT. Its translation is CASSLDRGLAGGMDTQYF.